These 28 T cell receptor beta chains were sequenced from one sample in a study of blood T cell repertoires in COVID-19. The assay was immunoSEQ multiplex PCR, and TCRdb's table has in-frame clones only and misses some. The data hold hundreds of thousands of clones, with roughly 86% observed a single time. Material for sequencing was PBMCs or T cells enriched from blood (not recorded which). The receptors originated from a woman aged 45-60 years who had recovered from COVID-19.

The CDR3 nucleotides are TGTGCCAGCAGGTCAGGCGTTAGCACAGATACGCAGTATTTT. Protein: CASRSGVSTDTQYF. The rearrangement uses TRBV28 and TRBJ2-3, with no clear D. The CDR3 contains 14 residues. CDR1 and CDR2 (germline): MDHEN, SYDVKM. Trimming left V 6 bases short and J 0 bases short, with 10 bases between.

This clone occurred once. The chain links TRBV6-2 or TRBV6-3 to TRBJ1-5; 9 positions agree with TRBD1. Germline loops: CDR1 MNHEY, CDR2 SVGEGT. The junction had 9 bases not matched to a gene; V was cut back by 4 bases and J by 8 bases. The CDR3 consists of 15 residues. The CDR3 loop is CASSLRDRADEPQHF. CDR3 nucleotides: TGTGCCAGCAGTTTGCGGGACAGGGCTGACGAGCCCCAGCATTTT.

Written as DNA, the CDR3 is TGTGCCACCAGCAGAGACTCGGGACTAGCGGGGTACGAGCAGTACTTC. Translated: CATSRDSGLAGYEQYF. The chain carries TRBV15 and TRBJ2-7; 13 bases are shared with TRBD2. The J segment lost 4 bases and the V segment lost 0 bases, leaving 3 bases of the junction unmatched. Germline loops: CDR1 LNHNV, CDR2 YYDKDF (reference sequence). CDR3 length equals 16 residues.

The chain employs TRBV29-1 and TRBJ2-7, with D possibly matching TRBD1 (5 bases). CDR1 SQVTM and CDR2 ANQGSEA come from the germline V gene. V lost 6 bases, J lost 5 bases, and 8 bases lay in between. This CDR3 has 10 amino acids. The CDR3 protein is CSVLGDEQYF. The CDR3 DNA reads as TGCAGCGTATTAGGGGACGAGCAGTACTTC.

V gene TRBV10-1 combines with J gene TRBJ2-1; D is perhaps TRBD1 (6 bases). Trimming left V 4 bases short and J 6 bases short, with 19 bases between. The CDR3 totals 16 residues. Germline V gives CDR1 WNHNN, CDR2 SYGVQD (reference sequence). The CDR3 DNA reads as TGCGCCAGCAGTGCTTCTTCTCACAGGGCCGGCAATGAGCAGTTCTTC. As protein: CASSASSHRAGNEQFF.

The V gene is TRBV21-1, the J gene TRBJ2-7; TRBD2 reflects the table's D call only, with no check against the DNA. TRBV21-1 is a known pseudogene. CDR3 length equals 16 residues. In nucleotides, the CDR3 is TGTGCCAGCAGCAAGTTTATTGGGAGGTCCCAGAACGAGCAGTACTTC. Protein sequence: CASSKFIGRSQNEQYF.

This chain connects TRBV2 to TRBJ2-7, with D possibly being TRBD2 (6 bases). V was trimmed by 10 bases and J by 2 bases, leaving 15 bases between them. The CDR3 loop spans 13 amino acids. Germline lookup yields CDR1 SNHLY and CDR2 FYNNEI. The chain's CDR3 is CATLVGRPYEQYF. In nucleotides, the CDR3 is TGTGCCACCTTAGTGGGGAGGCCCTACGAGCAGTACTTC.

CDR3 nucleotides: TGCGCCAGCAGCCAAGTTCTTGAGGGTTGGGCTGAAGCTTTCTTT. This sequence encodes CASSQVLEGWAEAFF. The gene calls are TRBV4-1 and TRBJ1-1, with D uncertain. The CDR3 totals 15 residues. V lost 1 base to trimming and J lost 6 bases, with 15 bases between them. Germline loops: CDR1 MGHRA, CDR2 YSYEKL.

The chain employs TRBV28 and TRBJ1-2; 8 bases agree with TRBD1. Germline V gives CDR1 MDHEN, CDR2 SYDVKM. This CDR3 comprises 14 residues. Germline trimming cut 6 bases from V and 2 bases from J; bases unmatched to any gene: 5. CDR3 in amino acids: CASRRTGINYGYTF. CDR3 nucleotide sequence: TGTGCCAGCAGACGGACAGGGATAAACTATGGCTACACCTTC.

The chain employs TRBV5-1 and TRBJ2-1; 8 positions match TRBD2. Unmatched junction bases numbered 5, after V lost 0 bases and J lost 6 bases. The germline gives CDR1 SGHRS, CDR2 YFSETQ. CDR3 length: 15 amino acids. CDR3 nucleotides: TGCGCCAGCAGCTTGGTAGGCGGGGGGCCCAATGAGCAGTTCTTC. Protein: CASSLVGGGPNEQFF.

This sequence joins TRBV7-2 and TRBJ2-3; 11 bases fit TRBD2. The V gene end was trimmed by 5 bases and the J gene end by 4 bases; junction bases not matched to a gene: 11. Germline assignment: CDR1 SGHTA and CDR2 FQGNSA. The CDR3 length is 17 residues. CDR3: CASSPRGTSGMPDTQYF. Written as DNA, the CDR3 is TGTGCCAGCAGCCCGCGGGGGACTAGCGGTATGCCAGATACGCAGTATTTT.

Remarks on this clone: The missing conserved phenylalanine or tryptophan at the end of this CDR3 makes a read error likely. The DNA is omitted, as the CDR3 cannot be located on it reliably, and the CDR3 follows TCRdb's listing. This chain joins TRBV6-2 or TRBV6-3 and TRBJ1-5; the table's D gene call, TRBD1, was not cross checked with the DNA. The CDR3 comprises 11 residues, both ends counted. Germline-derived CDR1 and CDR2 are MNHEY and SVGEGT. The CDR3 spells CASSTGTGGLI.

The rearrangement joins TRBV2 to TRBJ2-7; 14 bases fit TRBD2. The germline V gene encodes CDR1 SNHLY and CDR2 FYNNEI. V dropped 2 bases and J dropped 9; count of bases not matched to a gene: 6. This CDR3 comprises 15 residues. This CDR3 is CASSEMGLAGEGQYF. The CDR3 DNA is TGTGCCAGCAGTGAAATGGGACTAGCGGGAGAGGGGCAGTACTTC.

This clone appeared once. V usage is TRBV7-8 and J usage is TRBJ2-3; D is possibly TRBD1 (6 bases). Trimming shortened V by 5 bases and J by 2 bases, and 17 bases separated the two germline ends. CDR3 length equals 16 residues. The germline CDR1 and CDR2 sequences are SGHVS and FQNEAQ. Written as DNA, the CDR3 is TGTGCCAGCAGCCAACGAAGACAGGCCTACACAGATACGCAGTATTTT. It specifies CASSQRRQAYTDTQYF.

V gene TRBV11-2 combines with J gene TRBJ2-7, with TRBD2 matching over 10 bases. Germline V gene lookup returns CDR1 SGHAT and CDR2 FQNNGV. Unmatched junction bases numbered 14, after V lost 5 bases and J lost 1 base. This CDR3 has 18 amino acids. The CDR3, as DNA: TGTGCCAGCAGCCCCACCACTCCTAGCGGGAGCATTTCCTACGAGCAGTACTTC. It codes for CASSPTTPSGSISYEQYF.

V usage is TRBV7-9 and J usage is TRBJ1-5; D gene unclear. The V and J ends lost 5 bases and 5 bases respectively, with 7 bases between them. CDR3 length equals 12 residues. Germline V gene data show CDR1 as SEHNR and CDR2 as FQNEAQ (reference sequence). This CDR3 is CASSPEDQPQHF. The CDR3 DNA reads TGTGCCAGCAGCCCCGAGGATCAGCCCCAGCATTTT. Drawing the rest from reference TRBV7-9 and TRBJ1-5, the complete variable domain is DTGVSQNPRHKITKRGQNVTFRCDPISEHNRLYWYRQTLGQGPEFLTYFQNEAQLEKSRLLSDRFSAERPKGSFSTLEIQRTEQGDSAMYLCASSPEDQPQHFGDGTRLSIL.

This chain links TRBV18 with TRBJ1-5, with 7 nucleotides matching TRBD1. Trimming removed 0 bases from V and 1 base from J; junction bases left unmatched: 3. The CDR3 sequence is 16 residues long. Looked up from germline, CDR1 is KGHSH and CDR2 is LQKENI. DNA for the CDR3: TGTGCCAGCTCACCACCGGAGGGGGCAAGCAATCAGCCCCAGCATTTT. It yields the protein CASSPPEGASNQPQHF.

The chain couples TRBV11-2 to TRBJ2-7; perhaps TRBD2 as D (5 bases). Germline assignment: CDR1 SGHAT and CDR2 FQNNGV. The CDR3 is made up of 14 amino acids. V was clipped by 1 base and J by 2 bases, with 9 bases between them. This chain's CDR3 is CASSLGRGTYEQYF. CDR3 DNA sequence: TGTGCCAGCAGCTTAGGGCGAGGGACCTACGAGCAGTACTTC.

The genes are TRBV27 and TRBJ2-2; TRBD1 is a possible D gene (6 bases). The V end lost 7 bases, the J end lost 4 bases, and 16 bases lay between the germline ends. Germline V CDR1 and CDR2: MNHEY, SMNVEV (reference sequence). This CDR3 spans 15 amino acids. The CDR3 region is CASIPNPGATGELFF. The CDR3 nucleotides read TGTGCCAGCATCCCCAATCCAGGGGCCACCGGGGAGCTGTTTTTT.

The CDR3 nucleotides are TGCGCCAGCAGCAGACAGGGCTCCGGGGCCAACGTCCTGACTTTC. Protein: CASSRQGSGANVLTF. The genes are TRBV4-3 and TRBJ2-6, with TRBD1 matching over 7 bases. After removal of 5 bases from V and 4 bases from J, the junction contained 5 bases not matched to a gene. This CDR3 contains 15 residues. CDR1 and CDR2 from the germline V gene are LGHNA and YSLEER.

The rearrangement uses TRBV2 and TRBJ2-1, with 7 positions matching TRBD1. Germline values: CDR1 SNHLY, CDR2 FYNNEI. V lost 10 bases, J lost 7 bases, and 10 bases stayed unmatched. The CDR3 spans 13 residues. The CDR3 region is CANRDSAVNEQFF. CDR3 DNA sequence: TGTGCCAACCGGGACAGCGCTGTGAATGAGCAGTTCTTC.

The chain couples TRBV4-3 to TRBJ2-3; TRBD2 might be the D (6 bases). Trimming stripped 1 base from V and 2 bases from J, with 10 bases between. Germline values: CDR1 LGHNA, CDR2 YSLEER. The CDR3 covers 15 residues. The DNA of the CDR3 is TGCGCCAGCAGCCAAGGGCGGGGATACACAGATACGCAGTATTTT. Amino acids: CASSQGRGYTDTQYF.

As regards this clone: The junction does not match germline at one end; this may be a read error. This chain connects TRBV6-6 to TRBJ1-1, with TRBD1 matching 7 bases. Germline V gives CDR1 MNHNY, CDR2 SVGAGI (reference sequence). This CDR3 region has 14 residues. The CDR3 DNA sequence: TGTGCCAGCACTTACAGGGGTATGAACACTGAAGCTTTCTTT. Amino acid sequence: CASTYRGMNTEAFF.

The chain couples TRBV19 to TRBJ2-1; possibly TRBD2 for D (6 bases). Germline CDR1 is LNHDA and CDR2 is SQIVND (reference sequence). The CDR3 is 14 amino acids. Trimming pared 1 base from V and 4 bases from J, leaving 8 bases between. The CDR3 nucleotides are TGTGCCAGTAGTATAGGGGGACTGTACAATGAGCAGTTCTTC. Its translation: CASSIGGLYNEQFF.

V usage is TRBV7-3 and J usage is TRBJ2-3, with a possible D match to TRBD2 (6 bases). Looked up from germline, CDR1 is SGHTA and CDR2 is FQGTGA. The CDR3 runs to 15 residues. Between the trimmed V and J ends, which lost 5 bases and 0 bases, there was a span of 12 bases. The chain's CDR3 is CASSTYGTSTDTQYF. In nucleotides, the CDR3 is TGTGCCAGCAGCACGTACGGGACTAGCACAGATACGCAGTATTTT.

The chain joins TRBV7-8 to TRBJ1-3; TRBD1 might be the D (5 bases). Trimming took off 4 bases at V and 5 bases at J, with 15 bases between the two ends. Looked up from germline, CDR1 is SGHVS and CDR2 is FQNEAQ. There are 15 residues in the CDR3. The CDR3 DNA reads TGTGCCAGCAGCTCCCAAGTTGGGGCCAGAAACACCATATATTTT. Translating gives CASSSQVGARNTIYF. Supplemented by reference TRBV7-8 and TRBJ1-3, the full variable domain reads GAGVSQSPRYKVAKRGQDVALRCDPISGHVSLFWYQQALGQGPEFLTYFQNEAQLDKSGLPSDRFFAERPEGSVSTLKIQRTQQEDSAVYLCASSSQVGARNTIYFGEGSWLTVV.

This chain connects TRBV28 to TRBJ2-7, with 8 bases matching TRBD2. Germline V lookup: CDR1 MDHEN, CDR2 SYDVKM. The V and J ends lost 4 bases and 5 bases, in that order; junction bases with no gene match: 13. This CDR3 spans 16 amino acids. The CDR3 sequence: CASSSGQRTGGNEQYF. CDR3 DNA: TGTGCCAGCAGTTCGGGCCAAAGGACGGGAGGGAACGAGCAGTACTTC.

Only one count was recorded for this clone. The gene calls are TRBV12-3 or TRBV12-4 and TRBJ1-1, with unresolved D. The CDR3 runs to 13 residues. The ends were cut back, 2 bases at V and 1 base at J, with 5 bases in the middle. The CDR3, as DNA: TGTGCCAGCAGTTTACAACAGAACACTGAAGCTTTCTTT. This sequence encodes CASSLQQNTEAFF.